Below, 13 T cell receptor beta chains from the same sample are listed, as sequenced in a study of T-cell reconstitution after alpha-beta-depleted transplantation in children. Molecular barcoding with unique molecular identifiers was used for the TCRbeta library. TCRdb reprocessed the PCR reads via MiXCR and lists one record per CDR3 protein. Of about 590,000 distinct CDR3 sequences listed, approximately 12% were seen once; the top ten hold approximately 2%. Sequencing was performed on PBMCs, mostly from graft donor cells, taken 360 days after TCRalphabeta/CD19-depleted stem cell transplant. Source of these receptors: a male patient between 10 and 17 years old who had a stem cell transplant for acute myeloid leukemia, so the T cells may come from the graft donor.

This chain joins TRBV3-1 and TRBJ1-2, with D unclear. Germline CDR1 LGHDT, CDR2 YNNKEL (reference sequence). The CDR3 covers 13 residues. Trimming pared 0 bases from V and 4 bases from J, leaving 6 bases between. The CDR3 bases are TGTGCCAGCAGCCAAGATCTAGGCTATGGCTACACCTTC. Translated: CASSQDLGYGYTF.

There are many counts of this clonotype. The rearrangement uses TRBV10-3 and TRBJ2-2; 10 bases align to TRBD2. V lost 1 base to trimming and J lost 4 bases; unmatched junction nucleotides: 6. Germline assignment: CDR1 ENHRY and CDR2 SYGVKD. The CDR3 has 17 residues. The CDR3: CAISEFPSGRGTGELFF. The CDR3 region has the DNA TGTGCCATCAGTGAGTTTCCTAGCGGGAGAGGCACCGGGGAGCTGTTTTTT.

This clonotype was counted ten times or more. The chain couples TRBV6-2 or TRBV6-3 to TRBJ2-1; D could derive from TRBD1 or TRBD2 (5 bases each). Germline CDR1 MNHEY, CDR2 SVGEGT. Trimming took off 8 bases at V and 0 bases at J, with 8 bases between the two ends. This CDR3 has 13 amino acids. DNA for the CDR3: TGTGCCAGCTCGGGGCGCTCCTACAATGAGCAGTTCTTC. It specifies CASSGRSYNEQFF.

This clonotype was found many times. V is TRBV12-3 or TRBV12-4 and J is TRBJ2-7, with D perhaps TRBD1 (5 bases). Trimming stripped 0 bases from V and 9 bases from J, with 18 bases between. The CDR3 runs 15 residues. This CDR3 is CASSLARDIPTRQYF. The CDR3, as DNA: TGTGCCAGCAGTTTAGCCAGGGATATCCCTACGAGGCAGTACTTC.

This clonotype was seen at least ten times. The chain recombines TRBV29-1 with TRBJ2-7; possible D gene TRBD1, 6 bases. Trimming left V 4 bases short and J 2 bases short, with 12 bases between. This CDR3 spans 13 amino acids. Germline V gene sequence: CDR1 SQVTM, CDR2 ANQGSEA. The CDR3 loop is CSVVRQATYEQYF. CDR3 in DNA: TGCAGCGTTGTGAGACAGGCTACCTACGAGCAGTACTTC.

The rearrangement joins TRBV20-1 to TRBJ1-1; D remains unclear. Germline V CDR1 and CDR2: DFQATT, SNEGSKA (reference sequence). This CDR3 comprises 14 residues. The V end was cut by 5 bases, the J end by 0 bases, with 13 bases between. The CDR3 region has the DNA TGCAGTGCTCCTCTGCGACTTATGAACACTGAAGCTTTCTTT. Translating gives CSAPLRLMNTEAFF.

This clonotype was observed a handful of times. The chain links TRBV9 to TRBJ2-1; D ambiguous. V was pared by 4 bases and J by 0 bases, with 11 bases between. From germline, CDR1 is SGDLS and CDR2 YYNGEE. CDR3 length: 15 residues. CDR3 coding DNA: TGTGCCAGCAGCTCCCCTCTGATCTCCTACAATGAGCAGTTCTTC. This codes for CASSSPLISYNEQFF.

This clonotype has at least ten counts. The V call is TRBV28, the J call TRBJ2-7; no reliable D call. From germline, CDR1 is MDHEN and CDR2 SYDVKM. Between the trimmed V and J ends, which lost 8 bases and 0 bases, there was a span of 29 bases. There are 19 residues in the CDR3. In DNA form, the CDR3 reads TGTGCCAGCGCCACCCACACGTTTGGGCCAAGGAGCAGCTCCTACGAGCAGTACTTC. Translating it yields CASATHTFGPRSSSYEQYF.

The V gene is TRBV6-4, the J gene TRBJ2-3; the D call may be TRBD1 or TRBD2 (5 bases each). V dropped 5 bases and J dropped 0 bases, with 9 bases sitting between them. The CDR3 is 14 amino acids. CDR1 is MRHNA and CDR2 is SNTAGT in the germline V gene. CDR3 nucleotide sequence: TGTGCCAGCAGTCCGGGACCGAGCACAGATACGCAGTATTTT. Translated, it gives CASSPGPSTDTQYF.

The chain couples TRBV28 to TRBJ2-7; D ambiguous. Germline CDR1 is MDHEN and CDR2 is SYDVKM. The CDR3 contains 14 residues. Trimming left V 4 bases short and J 3 bases short, with 13 bases between. This CDR3 reads CASSSHQLDYEQYF. CDR3 coding DNA: TGTGCCAGCAGTTCCCATCAACTTGACTACGAGCAGTACTTC.

DNA of the CDR3: TGTGCCAGCAGCTTATTTCAACCCCTCACAGCTCAAGAGACCCAGTACTTC. Protein: CASSLFQPLTAQETQYF. The gene calls are TRBV11-2 and TRBJ2-5; D is undetermined. The CDR3 covers 17 residues. With 2 bases removed from V and 2 bases from J, the gap between germline ends came to 18 bases. CDR1 SGHAT and CDR2 FQNNGV come from the germline V gene.

Ten or more counts support this clonotype. The V call is TRBV9, the J call TRBJ2-1; 10 bases agree with TRBD2. The junction had 3 bases not matched to a gene; V was cut back by 2 bases and J by 4 bases. The CDR3 consists of 15 residues. CDR1 is SGDLS, CDR2 YYNGEE, per germline. CDR3 nucleotides: TGTGCCAGCAGCGTTAGCGGGAGGACTTACAATGAGCAGTTCTTC. Protein sequence: CASSVSGRTYNEQFF.

This clonotype appeared a few times. The chain combines TRBV19 with TRBJ2-7; 11 nucleotides align to TRBD2. J lost 3 bases, V lost 5 bases, and 3 bases had no gene match. Germline V CDR1 and CDR2: LNHDA, SQIVND (reference sequence). The CDR3 sequence is 14 residues long. The CDR3 is CASSASGRSYEQYF. The CDR3 DNA reads as TGTGCCAGTAGTGCTAGCGGGAGGAGCTACGAGCAGTACTTC.